This TCR beta chain is drawn from a study of blood T cells in healthy people across ages. Study conclusions and caveats: Diversity was higher, and naive CD4+ cells more numerous, in long-lived donors than in aged donors. Researchers said unsorted PBMCs prevented a conclusive naive versus antigen-experienced comparison.

The sample holds a few counts of this clonotype. As yet, its antigen is unknown. The CDR3 extends over 16 amino acids. The V gene's germline CDR1 is DFQATT and CDR2 SNEGSKA (reference sequence). V shed 0 bases and J 1 base; nucleotides not matched to a gene: 4. A second PCR, run for roughly 7 to 11 cycles, used a sample-barcoded 5' primer plus a J-beta primer mix. TCRdb re-analysed the 5' RACE reads in MiXCR, keeping a single row per CDR3 protein. The sample has 2 million or so distinct CDR3 sequences; roughly 50% are singletons. Material: blood. This chain uses TRBV20-1 with TRBJ2-1, with 9 bases identical to TRBD2. This TCR was sampled from a woman in her thirties or forties in good health. CDR3 coding DNA: TGCAGTGCTAGAGATAGCGGGGGTCCGTCCTACAATGAGCAGTTCTTC. Protein sequence: CSARDSGGPSYNEQFF.